The rows below give T cell receptor beta chains drawn from one sample of a study of T-cell memory formation after mild COVID-19. TCRdb re-analysed the 5' RACE reads in MiXCR, keeping a single row per CDR3 protein. The data contain 400,000 to 550,000 distinct CDR3 sequences, roughly 25% of them singletons. The specimen was PBMCs or a T cell subset sorted from them (not recorded which). The receptors shown here come from an adult woman who had mild COVID-19 (a few samples of this study predate the infection). Cell type and time point are not known. The CDR3 runs from the conserved cysteine through the conserved F or W. Fields, in order: D gene, V gene, clone size, J gene, CDR3 DNA, CDR3 protein. A D gene is named only where the DNA matches it firmly. Rows give clone size only sometimes, using once, few, many, or a class for an expanded clone.

d_call: -
v_call: TRBV4-3
clone_size: few
j_call: TRBJ2-7
cdr3_nt: TGCGCCAGCAGCCAAGACTGGAGGGTCAAAGCCGAGCAGTACTTC
cdr3_aa: CASSQDWRVKAEQYF

d_call: TRBD1
v_call: TRBV6-1
clone_size: -
j_call: TRBJ2-3
cdr3_nt: TGTGCCAGCGTAAGGGACAGGGGCCCTGAGACGCAGTATTTT
cdr3_aa: CASVRDRGPETQYF

d_call: -
v_call: TRBV29-1
clone_size: -
j_call: TRBJ2-1
cdr3_nt: TGCAGCGTTGAAAGGGGCTCCTACAATGAGCAGTTCTTC
cdr3_aa: CSVERGSYNEQFF

d_call: TRBD1
v_call: TRBV13
clone_size: -
j_call: TRBJ2-7
cdr3_nt: TGTGCCAGCAGCTCCTCGGGACAGGGGACGAGGGAGCAGTACTTC
cdr3_aa: CASSSSGQGTREQYF

d_call: TRBD2
v_call: TRBV5-1
clone_size: many
j_call: TRBJ2-7
cdr3_nt: TGCGCCAGCAGCTTGGAGACTAGCGGGGGGTACGAGCAGTACTTC
cdr3_aa: CASSLETSGGYEQYF

d_call: TRBD2
v_call: TRBV10-2
clone_size: few
j_call: TRBJ2-3
cdr3_nt: TGCGCCAGCAGTGAGTCGTCACTAGCGGGGGGCACAGATACGCAGTATTTT
cdr3_aa: CASSESSLAGGTDTQYF

d_call: -
v_call: TRBV2
clone_size: -
j_call: TRBJ1-3
cdr3_nt: TGTGCCAGCAGTGCCCGTAGCCAGATAAGCTCTGGAAACACCATATATTTT
cdr3_aa: CASSARSQISSGNTIYF

d_call: -
v_call: TRBV2
clone_size: few
j_call: TRBJ2-2
cdr3_nt: TGTGCCAGCAGCCAGGGGCTATACATCTCCGGGGAGCTGTTTTTT
cdr3_aa: CASSQGLYISGELFF

d_call: TRBD2
v_call: TRBV24-1
clone_size: -
j_call: TRBJ2-2
cdr3_nt: TGTGCCACCAGTGGTTGGCTAGCGGGAGGAACCGGGGAGCTGTTTTTT
cdr3_aa: CATSGWLAGGTGELFF

d_call: TRBD1
v_call: TRBV5-4
clone_size: -
j_call: TRBJ2-4
cdr3_nt: TGTGCCAGCAGCCGGGACAGGGGGATTGTCAAAAACATTCAGTACTTC
cdr3_aa: CASSRDRGIVKNIQYF

d_call: -
v_call: TRBV12-3/TRBV12-4
clone_size: -
j_call: TRBJ1-3
cdr3_nt: TGTGCCAGCAGTTTAGCAAGAATCCTTGGAAACACCATATATTTT
cdr3_aa: CASSLARILGNTIYF

d_call: TRBD1
v_call: TRBV12-3/TRBV12-4
clone_size: -
j_call: TRBJ2-2
cdr3_nt: TGTGCCGTGGAACAGGGGCATGACGGGGAGCTGTTTTTT
cdr3_aa: CAVEQGHDGELFF

d_call: TRBD2
v_call: TRBV6-2/TRBV6-3
clone_size: once
j_call: TRBJ2-1
cdr3_nt: TGTGCCAGCAGAGAGGGACTAGCGTCCTACAATGAGCAGTTCTTC
cdr3_aa: CASREGLASYNEQFF

d_call: -
v_call: TRBV3-1
clone_size: few
j_call: TRBJ2-2
cdr3_nt: TGTGCCAGCAGCCATAGGGGGGGACCCACCGGGGAGCTGTTTTTT
cdr3_aa: CASSHRGGPTGELFF

d_call: -
v_call: TRBV3-1
clone_size: -
j_call: TRBJ2-7
cdr3_nt: TGTGCCAGCAGCCAAGACTACTACGAGCAGTACTTC
cdr3_aa: CASSQDYYEQYF

d_call: -
v_call: TRBV19
clone_size: -
j_call: TRBJ2-7
cdr3_nt: TGTGCCAGTAGCCGAGGCGGTAGTATCCACGAGCAGTACTTC
cdr3_aa: CASSRGGSIHEQYF

d_call: -
v_call: TRBV10-3
clone_size: -
j_call: TRBJ2-5
cdr3_nt: TGTGCCATCAGTGGGGAGGGGGCCCAGTACTTC
cdr3_aa: CAISGEGAQYF

d_call: TRBD2
v_call: TRBV7-3
clone_size: -
j_call: TRBJ2-1
cdr3_nt: TGTGCCAGCAGCTTATCCCCCGTAGCGGGAGTGATCGGCAATGAGCAGTTCTTC
cdr3_aa: CASSLSPVAGVIGNEQFF

d_call: -
v_call: TRBV20-1
clone_size: -
j_call: TRBJ1-2
cdr3_nt: TGCAGTGCTATCCCCGAGAACTATGGCTACACCTTC
cdr3_aa: CSAIPENYGYTF

d_call: -
v_call: TRBV20-1
clone_size: few
j_call: TRBJ1-6
cdr3_nt: TGCAGTGCTAGTTGGGGGGCGGGAAATTCACCCCTCCACTTT
cdr3_aa: CSASWGAGNSPLHF

d_call: TRBD2
v_call: TRBV6-2/TRBV6-3
clone_size: -
j_call: TRBJ2-7
cdr3_nt: TGTGCCAGCAGTTATTCGGGACTAGCGGGGGGTCCGCATGCCTACGAGCAGTACTTC
cdr3_aa: CASSYSGLAGGPHAYEQYF

d_call: TRBD1
v_call: TRBV6-5
clone_size: -
j_call: TRBJ1-2
cdr3_nt: TGTGCCAGCACCCGAACAGGGGCCGGGCCTGGCTACACCTTC
cdr3_aa: CASTRTGAGPGYTF

d_call: -
v_call: TRBV5-6
clone_size: many
j_call: TRBJ2-7
cdr3_nt: TGTGCCAGCAGCGGGTATGGCAGGGGCGCCTACTACGAGCAGTACTTC
cdr3_aa: CASSGYGRGAYYEQYF

d_call: -
v_call: TRBV25-1
clone_size: -
j_call: TRBJ2-5
cdr3_nt: TGTGCCAGCAGTGAGAAGGGTGAGCGAGAGACCCAGTACTTC
cdr3_aa: CASSEKGERETQYF

d_call: -
v_call: TRBV5-6
clone_size: many
j_call: TRBJ2-7
cdr3_nt: TGTGCCAGCAGCTCGGGCCGGTTACTAACCAACGAGCAGTACTTC
cdr3_aa: CASSSGRLLTNEQYF

d_call: -
v_call: TRBV7-9
clone_size: -
j_call: TRBJ2-7
cdr3_nt: TGTGCCAGCAGCCCCCGAGTTAGTAGGAGATACGAGCAGTACTTC
cdr3_aa: CASSPRVSRRYEQYF

d_call: TRBD1
v_call: TRBV20-1
clone_size: -
j_call: TRBJ1-1
cdr3_nt: TGCAGTGCTAGAGGTGGGACAGGGGCTGCCACTGAAGCTTTCTTT
cdr3_aa: CSARGGTGAATEAFF

d_call: -
v_call: TRBV2
clone_size: few
j_call: TRBJ2-5
cdr3_nt: TGTGCCAGCAGTTCAGACAATCAAGAGACCCAGTACTTC
cdr3_aa: CASSSDNQETQYF

d_call: -
v_call: TRBV5-1
clone_size: -
j_call: TRBJ1-4
cdr3_nt: TGCGCCAGCAGCTTGGTCCAGGGGAATGAAAAACTGTTTTTT
cdr3_aa: CASSLVQGNEKLFF

d_call: TRBD1
v_call: TRBV7-9
clone_size: few
j_call: TRBJ2-7
cdr3_nt: TGTGCCAGCAGCTTAGGGGGTTGGGGACAGGCGGGCGACGAGCAGTACTTC
cdr3_aa: CASSLGGWGQAGDEQYF

d_call: TRBD1
v_call: TRBV7-8
clone_size: -
j_call: TRBJ1-2
cdr3_nt: TGTGCCAGCAGCTTCCTGGACAGGGGCTCCTATGGCTACACCTTC
cdr3_aa: CASSFLDRGSYGYTF

d_call: TRBD2
v_call: TRBV28
clone_size: -
j_call: TRBJ2-7
cdr3_nt: TGTGCCAGCAGTTCGGTCGGGACTAGTCGGTACGAGCAGTACTTC
cdr3_aa: CASSSVGTSRYEQYF

d_call: TRBD1
v_call: TRBV7-9
clone_size: few
j_call: TRBJ1-3
cdr3_nt: TGTGCCAGCAGCCCAGGCGACAGGGCCCCTGGAAACACCATATATTTT
cdr3_aa: CASSPGDRAPGNTIYF

d_call: -
v_call: TRBV4-2
clone_size: few
j_call: TRBJ1-5
cdr3_nt: TGTGCCAGCAGCCAAGTGAGGGGAGGCCAGCCCCAGCATTTT
cdr3_aa: CASSQVRGGQPQHF